This is a list of T cell receptor beta chains from one sample in a study of T-cell reconstitution after alpha-beta-depleted transplantation in children. MiXCR was run by TCRdb on the PCR reads, yielding one entry per CDR3 protein. In the table there are about 440,000 distinct CDR3 sequences, over 40% of which are singletons. The starting material was PBMCs, obtained before TCRalphabeta/CD19-depleted stem cell transplant. The receptors were sampled from a girl aged 2-10 years with aplastic anemia, due to receive a stem cell transplant. CDR3s include the opening cysteine and the closing phenylalanine or tryptophan. A D gene is named only where the DNA matches it firmly. Clone size is shown for a subset of rows, as once, few, many or a class of expanded clone.

v_gene	d_gene	abundance	len	j_gene	CDR3aa	CDR3nt
TRBV12-3/TRBV12-4	TRBD2	few	13	TRBJ2-1	CASGGSHYNEQFF	TGTGCCAGCGGCGGGAGTCATTACAATGAGCAGTTCTTC
TRBV11-2	NA	few	14	TRBJ2-3	CASSLDRRTDTQYF	TGTGCCAGCAGCTTAGATCGGCGAACAGATACGCAGTATTTT
TRBV2	TRBD1	NA	14	TRBJ1-4	CATTRQGVNEKLFF	TGTGCCACCACGCGACAGGGCGTTAATGAAAAACTGTTTTTT
TRBV20-1	TRBD2	NA	15	TRBJ2-3	CSAQDPSGRAHTQYF	TGCAGTGCTCAAGATCCTAGCGGGAGGGCACATACGCAGTATTTT
TRBV12-3/TRBV12-4	TRBD2	many	16	TRBJ2-3	CASSPASGMRTDTQYF	TGTGCCAGCAGTCCTGCGAGCGGGATGAGGACAGATACGCAGTATTTT
TRBV7-9	NA	NA	15	TRBJ2-5	CASSLMGGVEETQYF	TGTGCCAGCAGCTTAATGGGGGGCGTAGAAGAGACCCAGTACTTC
TRBV25-1	TRBD1	NA	15	TRBJ1-2	CASSGLRGIFYGYTF	TGTGCCAGCAGTGGCCTCAGGGGGATCTTCTATGGCTACACCTTC
TRBV6-5	TRBD1	NA	13	TRBJ2-7	CASSYSTGDEQYF	TGTGCCAGCAGTTACTCGACAGGGGACGAGCAGTACTTC
TRBV4-1	TRBD2	NA	17	TRBJ2-1	CASSQASGRARGNEQFF	TGCGCCAGCAGCCAAGCTAGCGGGAGGGCTCGTGGCAATGAGCAGTTCTTC
TRBV5-5	NA	NA	13	TRBJ1-5	CASSTCDMQPQHF	TGTGCCAGCAGCACGTGTGACATGCAGCCCCAGCATTTT
TRBV4-2	NA	NA	17	TRBJ2-3	CASSQGPGGGVSDTQYF	TGTGCCAGCAGCCAAGGGCCAGGCGGAGGGGTGTCAGATACGCAGTATTTT
TRBV10-3	NA	NA	14	TRBJ1-2	CAISDAGSDYGYTF	TGTGCCATCAGTGACGCGGGGAGCGACTATGGCTACACCTTC
TRBV7-3	TRBD1	NA	16	TRBJ2-3	CASSLGPGTGSDTQYF	TGTGCCAGCAGCTTAGGCCCGGGGACAGGGTCAGATACGCAGTATTTT
TRBV13	NA	NA	18	TRBJ1-2	CAGRCFVSWAPTNYGYTF	TGTGCTGGCCGCTGCTTTGTCTCTTGGGCACCTACTAACTATGGCTACACCTTC
TRBV9	NA	few	15	TRBJ2-3	CASSVMGVSTDTQYF	TGTGCCAGCAGCGTGATGGGGGTTAGCACAGATACGCAGTATTTT
TRBV20-1	NA	few	16	TRBJ1-4	CSAREDSQATNEKLFF	TGCAGTGCTAGAGAGGACAGTCAAGCAACTAATGAAAAACTGTTTTTT
TRBV11-1	NA	once	13	TRBJ2-3	CSSSLWSADTQYF	TGTTCCAGCAGCTTATGGTCTGCAGATACGCAGTATTTT